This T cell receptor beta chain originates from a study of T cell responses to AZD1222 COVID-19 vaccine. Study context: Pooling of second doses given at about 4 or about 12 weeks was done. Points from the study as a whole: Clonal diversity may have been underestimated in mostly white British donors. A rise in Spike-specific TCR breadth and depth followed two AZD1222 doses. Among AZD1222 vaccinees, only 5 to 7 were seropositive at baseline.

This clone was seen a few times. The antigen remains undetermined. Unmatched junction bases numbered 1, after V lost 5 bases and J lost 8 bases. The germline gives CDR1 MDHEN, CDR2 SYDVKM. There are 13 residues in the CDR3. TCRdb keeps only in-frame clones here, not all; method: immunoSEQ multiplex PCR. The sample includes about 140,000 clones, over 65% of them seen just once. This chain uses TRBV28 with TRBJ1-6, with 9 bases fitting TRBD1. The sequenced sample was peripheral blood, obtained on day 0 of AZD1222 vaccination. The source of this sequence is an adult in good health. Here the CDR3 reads CASSRTGDSPLHF. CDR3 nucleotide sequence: TGTGCCAGCAGTCGGACAGGGGATTCACCCCTCCACTTT. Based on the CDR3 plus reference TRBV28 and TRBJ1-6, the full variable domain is DVKVTQSSRYLVKRTGEKVFLECVQDMDHENMFWYRQDPGLGLRLIYFSYDVKMKEKGDIPEGYSVSREKKERFSLILESASTNQTSMYLCASSRTGDSPLHFGNGTRLTVT.